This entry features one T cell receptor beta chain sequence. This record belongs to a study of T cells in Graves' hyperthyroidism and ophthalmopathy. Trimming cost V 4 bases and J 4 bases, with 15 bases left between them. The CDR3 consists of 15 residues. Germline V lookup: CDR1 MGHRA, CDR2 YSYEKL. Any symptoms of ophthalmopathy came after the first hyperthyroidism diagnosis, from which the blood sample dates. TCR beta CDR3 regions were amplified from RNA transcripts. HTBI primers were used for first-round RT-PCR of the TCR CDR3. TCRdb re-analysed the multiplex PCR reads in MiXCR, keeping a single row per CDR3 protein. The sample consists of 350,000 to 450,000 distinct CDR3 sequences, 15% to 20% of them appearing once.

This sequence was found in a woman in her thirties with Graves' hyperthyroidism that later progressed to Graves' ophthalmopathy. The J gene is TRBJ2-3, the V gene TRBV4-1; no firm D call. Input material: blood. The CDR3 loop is CASSPVHMVADTQYF. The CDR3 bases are TGCGCCAGCAGCCCCGTCCACATGGTAGCAGATACGCAGTATTTT.